This paragraph reports one T cell receptor beta chain. Antigen specificity is unknown. This sample was included in a study of T cell responses to AZD1222 COVID-19 vaccine. General study results and limits: The peak T cell response came first, and repertoires were sampled only after it.

Sequencing was performed with immunoSEQ multiplex PCR; in TCRdb, only in-frame clones are kept and a portion is missing. The sample yields approximately 270,000 clones, 90% to 95% seen once. Second-dose groups at about 4 or about 12 weeks were pooled. The TCR was taken from an adult who received the AZD1222 COVID-19 vaccine. Sample: peripheral blood, taken 28 days after the second AZD1222 dose.

CDR3 nucleotide sequence: TGTGCCAGCAGCTCCTCGACAGGGTACGTTGGCTATGGCTACACCTTC. It translates to CASSSSTGYVGYGYTF. The V call is TRBV5-5, the J call TRBJ1-2; 7 bases map to TRBD1. Unmatched junction bases numbered 12, after V lost 3 bases and J lost 4 bases. The germline gives CDR1 SGHKS, CDR2 YYEKEE (reference sequence). This CDR3 comprises 16 residues.